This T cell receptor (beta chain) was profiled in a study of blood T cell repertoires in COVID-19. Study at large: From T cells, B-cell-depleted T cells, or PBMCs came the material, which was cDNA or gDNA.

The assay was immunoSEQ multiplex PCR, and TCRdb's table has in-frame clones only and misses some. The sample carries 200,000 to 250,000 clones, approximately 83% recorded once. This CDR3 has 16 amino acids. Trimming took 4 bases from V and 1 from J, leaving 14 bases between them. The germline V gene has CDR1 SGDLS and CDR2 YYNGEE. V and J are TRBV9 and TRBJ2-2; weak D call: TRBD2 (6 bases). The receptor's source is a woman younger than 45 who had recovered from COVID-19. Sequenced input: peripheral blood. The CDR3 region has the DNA TGTGCCAGCAGCCGTCTTTTGGGGGGGAACACCGGGGAGCTGTTTTTT. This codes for CASSRLLGGNTGELFF.